The T cell receptor beta chain under discussion was sequenced for a study of early T cells in non-severe SARS-CoV-2 infection. Study background: The authors sequenced bulk RNA from unsorted whole blood, leaving chains unpaired. Overall study results and limits: Private and CD4 specificities were missed by VDJdb matching, which favored anti-spike CD8 responses.

Germline loops: CDR1 SGHRS, CDR2 YFSETQ. V gave up 0 bases and J gave up 10 bases; unmatched junction bases: 4. The CDR3 is made up of 14 amino acids. This clonotype was found many times. Its matching antigen is unknown. Individually, cDNA molecules had unique molecular identifiers attached to them. TCRdb called the 5' RACE reads again in MiXCR, with one record for every CDR3 protein. The sample has approximately 65,000 distinct CDR3 sequences, roughly 10% seen once. J is TRBJ2-1 and V is TRBV5-1, with 10 bases that match TRBD2. The TCR comes from an adult who was a healthcare worker with PCR-confirmed SARS-CoV-2 infection or an uninfected control (not recorded which). Sequencing was done on a sample of whole blood. Here the CDR3 DNA reads TGCGCCAGCAGCTTGGCCCAAGCGGGAGGGGAGCAGTTCTTC. Translated: CASSLAQAGGEQFF.